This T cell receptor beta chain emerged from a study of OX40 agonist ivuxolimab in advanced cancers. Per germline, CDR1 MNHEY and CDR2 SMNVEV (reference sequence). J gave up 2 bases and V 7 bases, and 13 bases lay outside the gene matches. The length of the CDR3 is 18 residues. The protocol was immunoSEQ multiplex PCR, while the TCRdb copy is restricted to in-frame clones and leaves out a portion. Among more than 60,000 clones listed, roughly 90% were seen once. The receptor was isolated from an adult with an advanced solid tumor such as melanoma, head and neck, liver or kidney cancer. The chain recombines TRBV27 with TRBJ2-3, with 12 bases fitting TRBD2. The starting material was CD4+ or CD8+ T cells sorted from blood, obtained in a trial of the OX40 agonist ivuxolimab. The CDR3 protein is CASKRLAGDIWFTDTQYF. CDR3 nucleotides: TGTGCCAGCAAGCGACTAGCGGGGGATATTTGGTTCACAGATACGCAGTATTTT.